This paragraph reports one TCR beta chain. Researchers generated TCR beta cDNA from 500 ng of total RNA, relying on a constant-region primer. Three rounds of nested multiplex PCR with slightly modified ARM-PCR produced TCR beta libraries. Running 10 cycles apiece, the first two PCR rounds relied on TRBV1-TRBV30 forward primers together with a C-beta reverse primer. TCRdb re-analysed the multiplex PCR reads in MiXCR, keeping a single row per CDR3 protein. The sample shows about 44,000 distinct CDR3 sequences, 70% to 80% of them seen only once. The data originate from a study of tumor-infiltrating lymphocytes in primary liver carcinoma. Trimming left V 5 bases short and J 16 bases short, with 21 bases between. The CDR3 contains 13 residues. Germline V gene sequence: CDR1 SGHAT, CDR2 FQNNGV. Extraction of RNA together with DNA used about 17-34 mg of unsorted bulk tissue. Five separate regions were sampled from each tumor.

The clonotype originates from a man in his forties with primary liver carcinoma and hepatitis B virus infection. V usage is TRBV11-2 and J usage is TRBJ2-1; D is possibly TRBD1 (5 bases). The sequencing input was liver tumor tissue from sampling region 3. The sample's subset: tumor region T3, left-lateral pole. This chain's CDR3 is CASSLLDRNEQFF. In DNA, the CDR3 is TGTGCCAGCAGCCTATTAGACAGAAATGAACAATTCTTC.